This paragraph reports one T cell receptor (beta chain). These data come from a study of high-grade serous ovarian cancer treatment subgroups. Tumor tissue was taken before any definitive surgery or chemotherapy was given. V lost 1 base and J lost 0; bases outside the gene matches: 6. Germline V gene sequence: CDR1 MGHRA, CDR2 YSYEKL. The CDR3 spans 17 residues. Only in-frame clones appear in the TCRdb table, and some are missing; sequencing was by immunoSEQ multiplex PCR. The profile shows some 2,000 clones, approximately 70% of them singletons. The J gene is TRBJ2-7, the V gene TRBV4-1; 10 bases map to TRBD2. Sequencing was carried out using tumor tissue. This receptor was taken from a human donor with high-grade serous ovarian cancer. CDR3: CASSQGLLAGISYEQYF. CDR3 nucleotides: TGCGCCAGCAGCCAAGGCTTACTAGCGGGAATCTCCTACGAGCAGTACTTC.